This T cell receptor (beta chain) was recorded in a study of T-cell reconstitution after alpha-beta-depleted transplantation in children. Preparation of the TCRbeta library used unique molecular identifiers. Using its own MiXCR run on the PCR reads, TCRdb lists one record per CDR3 protein. The data contain 350,000 to 400,000 distinct CDR3 sequences, about an eighth of them seen just once; the ten biggest clones take up about 3.9%. The table lists this clonotype with many counts. CDR3 length: 14 residues. CDR1 is SGHRS and CDR2 is YFSETQ in the germline V gene. V was clipped by 8 bases and J by 0 bases, with 14 bases between them.

This material consisted of PBMCs, taken from the stem cell graft. J is TRBJ1-2 and V is TRBV5-1, with a weak D call TRBD1 (5 bases). This clonotype originated in a human donor who donated a stem cell graft to a child with Fanconi anemia. The CDR3 protein is CASYGGATNYGYTF. The CDR3 DNA is TGCGCCAGTTACGGAGGGGCGACTAACTATGGCTACACCTTC.